Sequencing of this T cell receptor (beta chain) was carried out in a study of regulatory T cells in long-lasting Graves disease. Study-level findings and limits: Patients with persistent Graves' had lower TCR diversity than newly diagnosed patients. Accuracy could have been hurt by small sample size.

This clonotype has only one observation. Its antigen remains unidentified. TCR beta libraries were built with iRepertoire HTBI primers and Arm-PCR of CDR3 regions. MiXCR, applied by TCRdb to the multiplex PCR reads, yields one record per CDR3 protein. This sample has over 650,000 distinct CDR3 sequences, with around 32% found just once. Time point of the sample: persistent/refractory GD, antithyroid drugs over 5 years with positive TRAb. Making the TCR library involved RNA that had been extracted from PBMCs. The authors diagnosed Graves' disease using American Thyroid Association guidelines. This TCR came from a female donor with Graves disease. Here the sequenced sample was peripheral blood mononuclear cells (PBMCs), taken when the disease was refractory, from a patient treated with antithyroid drugs.

The CDR3 DNA reads as TGTGCCAGCAGTGAAAATGCACTGGGCGAGCAGTACTTC. Protein sequence: CASSENALGEQYF. The chain is built from TRBV2 and TRBJ2-7; D gene unclear. V gave up 2 bases and J gave up 6 bases, with 11 bases separating them. CDR3 length: 13 residues. Germline lookup yields CDR1 SNHLY and CDR2 FYNNEI.